This T cell receptor (beta chain) was observed in a study of blood T cell repertoires in COVID-19. Overall study: PBMCs, B-cell-depleted T cells, or T cells were the source of the cDNA or gDNA that made up the material.

Authors' methods: It was from reference gene primer amplification that nucleated cell counts were estimated. Some clones are missing from TCRdb's copy, which holds only in-frame ones; the method was immunoSEQ multiplex PCR. Clone size and the V and J calls come from that table; the DNA yielded D and trimming. Here the sample spans 200,000 to 250,000 clones, more than 75% being singletons. CDR3 length: 16 amino acids. V was trimmed by 1 base and J by 2 bases, leaving 14 bases between them. Germline lookup yields CDR1 MGHDK and CDR2 SYGVNS. The clonotype comes from a man between 45 and 60 years old with acute or convalescent COVID-19. Sequencing was performed on peripheral blood. This chain joins TRBV25-1 and TRBJ1-2; no reliable D call. CDR3 protein: CASSESGYSGNYGYTF. The CDR3 DNA sequence: TGTGCCAGCAGTGAATCGGGGTACAGTGGGAACTATGGCTACACCTTC.